This TCR beta chain comes out of a study of blood T cell repertoires in COVID-19. Study as a whole: The United States, Italy and Spain were the sources of the acute and convalescent COVID-19 samples.

Profiling relied on immunoSEQ multiplex PCR, and the TCRdb table lists in-frame clones only, not all of them. The sample carries 150,000 to 200,000 clones, roughly 80% recorded once. The CDR3 is 16 residues long. Losses at the gene ends were 2 bases for V and 2 bases for J; bases not matched to a gene: 5. Per germline, CDR1 MNHEY and CDR2 SVGEGT. Material: peripheral blood. This rearrangement joins TRBV6-2 or TRBV6-3 to TRBJ2-7; TRBD2 agrees at 11 bases. This sequence originates from a human donor in a cohort sampled during active COVID-19. In DNA form, the CDR3 reads TGTGCCAGCAGTTACGGTGGGACTAGCGGAACCTACGAGCAGTACTTC. Protein product: CASSYGGTSGTYEQYF.